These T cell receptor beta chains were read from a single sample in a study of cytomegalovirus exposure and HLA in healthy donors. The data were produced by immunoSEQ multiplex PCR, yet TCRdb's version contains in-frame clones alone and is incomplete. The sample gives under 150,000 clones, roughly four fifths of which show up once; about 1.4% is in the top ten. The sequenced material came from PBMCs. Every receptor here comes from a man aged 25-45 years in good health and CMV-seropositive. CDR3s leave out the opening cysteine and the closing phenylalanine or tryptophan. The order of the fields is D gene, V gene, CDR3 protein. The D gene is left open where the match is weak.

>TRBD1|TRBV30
AWSKTGGADTQY
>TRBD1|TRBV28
ASTWTGEGYT
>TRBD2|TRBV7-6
ASSLGTSGGYNEQF
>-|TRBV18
ASSQGRRGSSYEQY
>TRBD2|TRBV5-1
ASTRERTDTQY
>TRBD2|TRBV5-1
ASSFTSALDTQY
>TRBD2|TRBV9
ASSELAGVGTDTQY
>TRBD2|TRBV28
ASSTTSGGLNEQF
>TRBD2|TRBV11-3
ASSPPLAGGYNEQF
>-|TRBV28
ASSSPPGAKRIGEQF
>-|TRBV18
ASSPAQKTYGYT
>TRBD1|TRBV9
ASSARDSRNIQY
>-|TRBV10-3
AISERRDSYEQY
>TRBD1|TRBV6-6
ASSYRPTGDSPLH
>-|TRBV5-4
ASSLSRNEQF
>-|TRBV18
ASSPGAKNIQY
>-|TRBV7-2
ASSFRPAGVAF
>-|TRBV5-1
ASSLRLGEQY
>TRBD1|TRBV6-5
ASSLTGGRTEAF
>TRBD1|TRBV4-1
ASSQLQGAYGYT
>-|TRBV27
ASSLSGGPPADEQF
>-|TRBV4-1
ASSQVGGAAETQY
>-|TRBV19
ASSGGRTQPQH
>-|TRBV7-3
ASPQRRFYNEQF
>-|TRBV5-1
ASSTRGFDAATEAF
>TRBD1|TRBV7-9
ASSSGQREY
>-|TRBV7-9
ASSSTAAIAKNIQY
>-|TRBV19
ASSIIGGHEGANVLT
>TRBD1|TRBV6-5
ASSGTGDQPQH
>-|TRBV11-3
ASSLSYQAGEKLF
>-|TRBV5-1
ASSPVEDGGTEAF
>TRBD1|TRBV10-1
ASSRRGSTEAF
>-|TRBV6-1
ASTKHGRDSYEQY
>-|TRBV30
AWNGGRNEQY
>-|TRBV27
ASSMGLTDTQY
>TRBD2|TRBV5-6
ASSLEGTSPDTQY
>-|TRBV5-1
ASSLWTTQNTEAF